This T cell receptor (beta chain) was retrieved from a study of a mutant IDH1 vaccine in newly diagnosed glioma. Study in general: Earlier treatment was radiotherapy, temozolomide, or both, with most getting both.

Of note for this clone: Its antigen remains unidentified.

V gave up 3 bases and J gave up 5 bases, with 13 bases separating them. Germline V lookup: CDR1 PRHDT, CDR2 FYEKMQ (reference sequence). The CDR3 has 14 amino acids. Profiled with immunoSEQ multiplex PCR; TCRdb holds only in-frame clones, not every one. The repertoire holds some 50,000 clones, with about 65% as singletons. As to time point: week 47, end of study. The study gave 300 ug of mutant IDH1 20-mer peptide per vaccine dose, with topical imiquimod. Sequenced material: peripheral blood mononuclear cells (PBMCs), taken from a glioma patient whose treatment included an IDH1 peptide vaccine. This rearrangement joins TRBV13 to TRBJ1-1, with D maybe TRBD1 (6 bases). The clonotype was recovered from a middle-aged man with glioma. Some clones in this sample may be carry-over from other donors' samples. In nucleotides, the CDR3 is TGTGCCAGCAGCTTCCAGGGGCCTCGTACTGAAGCTTTCTTT. The encoded protein is CASSFQGPRTEAFF.